The 7 T cell receptor beta chains in this list originate from one sample, sequenced in a study of blood T cell repertoires in COVID-19. Generated by immunoSEQ multiplex PCR, the TCRdb table keeps only in-frame clones and is missing some. The data hold just over 300,000 clones, with 80% to 90% observed a single time. The source material was PBMCs or T cells enriched from blood (not recorded which). These receptors were taken from a woman under 30 who had recovered from COVID-19.

The chain couples TRBV3-1 (or the pseudogene TRBV3-2) to TRBJ1-5; D uncertain. Trimming shortened V by 0 bases and J by 4 bases, and 19 bases separated the two germline ends. There are 18 residues in the CDR3. Germline loops: CDR1 LGHDT, CDR2 YNNKEL (reference sequence). CDR3 sequence: CASSQDEAKKVANQPQHF. The CDR3 DNA follows: TGTGCCAGCAGCCAAGATGAAGCCAAGAAAGTAGCTAATCAGCCCCAGCATTTT.

The chain carries TRBV7-7 and TRBJ2-5; D possibly corresponds to TRBD1 (7 bases). Germline CDR1 is SSHAT and CDR2 is FNYEAQ (reference sequence). The ends were cut back, 5 bases at V and 5 bases at J, with 12 bases in the middle. The CDR3 is 13 residues long. CDR3 sequence: CASSIRGRETQYF. The CDR3 coding sequence is TGTGCCAGCAGCATCAGGGGGAGGGAGACCCAGTACTTC.

The V gene is TRBV28, the J gene TRBJ1-6, with 7 bases aligning to TRBD1. This CDR3 contains 18 residues. J lost 6 bases, V lost 6 bases, and 17 bases had no gene match. Per the germline V gene, CDR1 is MDHEN and CDR2 is SYDVKM. The CDR3 DNA sequence: TGTGCCAGCAGAACCGACATGGCCCCGGGACAGTTTAATTCACCCCTCCACTTT. It translates to CASRTDMAPGQFNSPLHF. The whole variable domain, remainder taken from reference TRBV28 and TRBJ1-6, is DVKVTQSSRYLVKRTGEKVFLECVQDMDHENMFWYRQDPGLGLRLIYFSYDVKMKEKGDIPEGYSVSREKKERFSLILESASTNQTSMYLCASRTDMAPGQFNSPLHFGNGTRLTVT.

The chain is built from TRBV2 and TRBJ1-3, with D perhaps matching TRBD1 (5 bases). V was pared by 2 bases and J by 4 bases, with 15 bases between. CDR3 length equals 16 residues. Germline CDR1 and CDR2: SNHLY and FYNNEI. CDR3 region: CASSESVRGAGNTIYF. CDR3 coding DNA: TGTGCCAGCAGTGAATCGGTTAGGGGTGCAGGAAACACCATATATTTT.

The CDR3 sequence: CAISDNGNEQFF. CDR3 nucleotides: TGTGCCATCAGTGATAACGGGAATGAGCAGTTCTTC. The rearrangement joins TRBV10-3 to TRBJ2-1; D is ambiguous. V lost 3 bases and J lost 7, with 7 bases in between. This CDR3 is built from 12 residues. The V gene's germline CDR1 is ENHRY and CDR2 SYGVKD.

V usage is TRBV19 and J usage is TRBJ1-6, with TRBD1 identical over 7 bases. V lost 5 bases and J lost 0; bases outside the gene matches: 4. Looked up from germline, CDR1 is LNHDA and CDR2 is SQIVND (reference sequence). The CDR3 length is 16 residues. For the CDR3, the DNA is TGTGCCAGTAGTTTACAGGGGAGCTCCTATAATTCACCCCTCCACTTT. Its translation is CASSLQGSSYNSPLHF.

V usage is TRBV29-1 and J usage is TRBJ1-4, with unresolved D. This CDR3 has 12 residues. Germline V gene lookup returns CDR1 SQVTM and CDR2 ANQGSEA. V was trimmed by 4 bases and J by 0 bases, leaving 3 bases between them. The CDR3 bases are TGCAGCGTTGCTGCAACTAATGAAAAACTGTTTTTT. Its protein is CSVAATNEKLFF. The entire variable domain, with the rest obtained from reference TRBV29-1 and TRBJ1-4, is as follows: SAVISQKPSRDICQRGTSLTIQCQVDSQVTMMFWYRQQPGQSLTLIATANQGSEATYESGFVIDKFPISRPNLTFSTLTVSNMSPEDSSIYLCSVAATNEKLFFGSGTQLSVL.